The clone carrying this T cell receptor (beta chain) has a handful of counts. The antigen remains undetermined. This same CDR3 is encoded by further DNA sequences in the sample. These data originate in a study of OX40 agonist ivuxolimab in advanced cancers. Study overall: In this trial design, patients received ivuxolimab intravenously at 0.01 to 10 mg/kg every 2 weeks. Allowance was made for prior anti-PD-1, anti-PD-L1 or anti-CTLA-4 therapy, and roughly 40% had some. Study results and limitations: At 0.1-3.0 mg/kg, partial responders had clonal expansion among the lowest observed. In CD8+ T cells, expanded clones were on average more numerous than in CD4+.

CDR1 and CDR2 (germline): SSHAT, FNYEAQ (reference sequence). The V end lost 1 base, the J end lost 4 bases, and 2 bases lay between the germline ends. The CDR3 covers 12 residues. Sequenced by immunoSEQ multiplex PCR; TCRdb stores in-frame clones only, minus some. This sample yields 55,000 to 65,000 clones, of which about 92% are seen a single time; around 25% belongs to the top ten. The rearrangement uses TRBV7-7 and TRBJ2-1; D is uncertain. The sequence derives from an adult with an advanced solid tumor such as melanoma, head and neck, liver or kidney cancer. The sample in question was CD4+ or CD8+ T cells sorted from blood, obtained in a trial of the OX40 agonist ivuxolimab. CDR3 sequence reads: CASSLVYNEQFF. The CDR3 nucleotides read TGTGCCAGCAGCTTAGTGTACAATGAGCAGTTCTTC.